This T cell receptor (beta chain) was retrieved from a study of blood T cells in healthy people across ages. This CDR3 spans 13 amino acids. Germline-derived CDR1 and CDR2 are SGHAT and FQNNGV. Trimming stripped 5 bases from V and 2 bases from J, with 10 bases between. A second roughly 6 to 12 cycle PCR used barcoded and J-beta primers. TCRdb called the 5' RACE reads again in MiXCR, with one record for every CDR3 protein. The sample records more than 800,000 distinct CDR3 sequences, roughly 26% being singletons. The sample holds many counts of this clonotype. The rearrangement uses TRBV11-2 and TRBJ2-7; D gene uncertain. The receptor's source is a woman older than 75 in good health. The sample comprised blood. CDR3 protein: CASSSLRAYEQYF. For the CDR3, the DNA is TGTGCCAGCAGCAGTCTCAGAGCCTACGAGCAGTACTTC.